The 21 T cell receptor beta chains below were found in one sample sequenced in a study of T cell repertoires in ileal Crohn's disease. The repertoire was sequenced with immunoSEQ multiplex PCR; TCRdb's copy has only in-frame clones and lacks some. The data hold about 18,000 clones, with approximately 60% observed a single time. Sequencing was done on a sample of ileal tissue. These receptors all stem from an adult with Crohn's disease.

On this clone: Since no conserved phenylalanine or tryptophan closes the CDR3, a read error is the likely cause. No DNA is shown, since the ends of the CDR3 on it are uncertain; the CDR3 is the one TCRdb lists. The genes are TRBV28 and TRBJ1-1; the D call TRBD1 from the table was never checked on the DNA. The CDR3 is 12 residues long, ends included. The germline V gene has CDR1 MDHEN and CDR2 SYDVKM. CDR3 region: CASSANRDRGLL.

V gene TRBV29-1 combines with J gene TRBJ1-1; D is ambiguous. CDR1 SQVTM and CDR2 ANQGSEA come from the germline V gene. Trimming cost V 5 bases and J 0 bases, with 13 bases left between them. The CDR3 loop spans 14 amino acids. The DNA of the CDR3 is TGCAGCGTTCAAGGGTCGCGGATGAACACTGAAGCTTTCTTT. This gives the protein CSVQGSRMNTEAFF.

The chain recombines TRBV29-1 with TRBJ1-2, with D possibly matching TRBD1 (6 bases). The CDR3 contains 12 residues. Trimming removed 7 bases from V and 8 bases from J, with 17 bases in between. Germline values: CDR1 SQVTM, CDR2 ANQGSEA. This CDR3 is CSASTGQQGYTF. The CDR3 DNA reads as TGCAGCGCTTCTACGGGACAACAAGGCTACACCTTC.

The V gene is TRBV27, the J gene TRBJ2-7; 12 nucleotides match TRBD2. The CDR3 covers 15 residues. Per germline, CDR1 MNHEY and CDR2 SMNVEV (reference sequence). After removal of 6 bases from V and 2 bases from J, the junction contained 5 bases not matched to a gene. Here the CDR3 reads CASRVLAGGAYEQYF. The CDR3 DNA sequence: TGTGCCAGCAGGGTACTAGCGGGAGGTGCCTACGAGCAGTACTTC.

This clone has only one observation. This chain links TRBV7-2 with TRBJ1-1; 8 bases map to TRBD1. The V gene's germline CDR1 is SGHTA and CDR2 FQGNSA. The CDR3 is 13 residues long. The J segment lost 7 bases and the V segment lost 6 bases, leaving 7 bases of the junction unmatched. In nucleotides, the CDR3 is TGTGCCAGCAGTCCACAGGGGGGAAGTGAAGCTTTCTTT. It specifies CASSPQGGSEAFF.

The chain combines TRBV5-1 with TRBJ1-1; D remains unclear. V lost 3 bases and J lost 5, with 11 bases in between. The CDR3 runs to 13 residues. The V gene's germline CDR1 is SGHRS and CDR2 YFSETQ. Written as DNA, the CDR3 is TGCGCCAGCAGCTCGACCGGGAGGACTGAAGCTTTCTTT. This encodes CASSSTGRTEAFF.

The chain couples TRBV18 to TRBJ1-2; 7 bases are shared with TRBD1. The length of the CDR3 is 15 residues. Germline V gene sequence: CDR1 KGHSH, CDR2 LQKENI. V was clipped by 3 bases and J by 6 bases; unmatched bases: 10. The CDR3 reads CASSPTRGQYDGYTF. For the CDR3, the DNA is TGTGCCAGCTCACCCACCCGGGGACAGTATGATGGCTACACCTTC.

The table lists this clone with a few counts. In nucleotides, the CDR3 is TGTGCCAGTAGTATCTTTTTAGCGGGAGACGAGCAGTACTTC. It yields the protein CASSIFLAGDEQYF. The V gene is TRBV19, the J gene TRBJ2-7, with 9 bases fitting TRBD2. Germline V gives CDR1 LNHDA, CDR2 SQIVND (reference sequence). V lost 3 bases, J lost 5 bases, and 5 bases stayed unmatched. There are 14 residues in the CDR3.

The V and J genes are TRBV2 and TRBJ1-2, with a tentative D call TRBD1 (6 bases). This CDR3 has 13 residues. Germline-derived CDR1 and CDR2 are SNHLY and FYNNEI. V lost 5 bases and J 7 bases, leaving 14 bases between the germline ends. As DNA, the CDR3 is TGTGCCAGCAGTCGATCCGACAGGTTTGGCTACACCTTC. Amino acid sequence: CASSRSDRFGYTF.

This clone has a handful of counts. Additional DNA sequences in this sample encode the identical CDR3. This chain uses TRBV7-2 with TRBJ2-4; TRBD2 aligns across 7 bases. Germline V gene sequence: CDR1 SGHTA, CDR2 FQGNSA. The CDR3 length is 17 residues. V lost 1 base and J lost 0; bases outside the gene matches: 6. CDR3 residues: CASSLVSSGIAKNIQYF. For the CDR3, the DNA is TGTGCCAGCAGCTTAGTTTCCAGCGGGATAGCCAAAAACATTCAGTACTTC. Using reference TRBV7-2 and TRBJ2-4 for the parts outside the CDR3, the full variable domain is GAGVSQSPSNKVTEKGKDVELRCDPISGHTALYWYRQSLGQGLEFLIYFQGNSAPDKSGLPSDRFSAERTGGSVSTLTIQRTQQEDSAVYLCASSLVSSGIAKNIQYFGAGTRLSVL.

The gene calls are TRBV2 and TRBJ2-7, with 8 bases that match TRBD1. J lost 6 bases, V lost 7 bases, and 5 bases had no gene match. This CDR3 is 12 amino acids long. Germline V gene lookup returns CDR1 SNHLY and CDR2 FYNNEI. As DNA, the CDR3 is TGTGCCAGCAATCAGGACAGGGCCGAGCAGTACTTC. This codes for CASNQDRAEQYF.

The rearrangement links TRBV19 to TRBJ2-7; 10 nucleotides agree with TRBD2. In germline, CDR1 is LNHDA, CDR2 SQIVND (reference sequence). This CDR3 region has 16 residues. V was clipped by 5 bases and J by 3 bases; unmatched bases: 10. The CDR3 region has the DNA TGTGCCAGTAGTTCTGGGACTAGCGAATCAATCTACGAGCAGTACTTC. This sequence encodes CASSSGTSESIYEQYF.

This clone showed up just a few times. The chain combines TRBV6-1 with TRBJ1-2; TRBD1 matches 8 bases. The junction had 10 bases not matched to a gene; V was cut back by 6 bases and J by 4 bases. The germline V gene has CDR1 MNHNS and CDR2 SASEGT. The CDR3 length is 15 residues. CDR3 sequence: CASSTAGTGVYGYTF. The DNA for the CDR3 is TGTGCCAGCAGCACTGCCGGGACAGGTGTCTATGGCTACACCTTC.

The chain recombines TRBV5-1 with TRBJ2-6, with D tentatively TRBD2 (6 bases). Germline CDR1 reads SGHRS; CDR2 reads YFSETQ. Trimming took off 0 bases at V and 4 bases at J, with 11 bases between the two ends. This CDR3 is built from 16 residues. CDR3 sequence reads: CASSLGFREGANVLTF. The CDR3 nucleotides read TGCGCCAGCAGCTTGGGCTTTCGGGAGGGGGCCAACGTCCTGACTTTC.

This rearrangement joins TRBV5-1 to TRBJ2-3, with 14 bases fitting TRBD2. The CDR3 loop spans 17 amino acids. J was trimmed by 4 bases and V by 4 bases; bases with no gene match: 8. Germline values: CDR1 SGHRS, CDR2 YFSETQ. CDR3 coding DNA: TGCGCCAGCAGCCCCTGGGGACTAGCGGGAGAAGCAGATACGCAGTATTTT. Residues: CASSPWGLAGEADTQYF.

The sample holds a few counts of this clone. The genes are TRBV28 and TRBJ1-5; D gene uncertain. Germline assignment: CDR1 MDHEN and CDR2 SYDVKM. The CDR3 loop spans 13 amino acids. With 4 bases removed from V and 1 base from J, the gap between germline ends came to 5 bases. Written as DNA, the CDR3 is TGTGCCAGCAGTTCGGGGAGCAATCAGCCCCAGCATTTT. Protein: CASSSGSNQPQHF.

The chain is built from TRBV30 and TRBJ1-2; maybe TRBD1 (6 bases). CDR1 and CDR2 from the germline V gene are GTSNPN and SVGIG (reference sequence). V was shortened by 3 bases and J by 4 bases, with 12 bases between the two germline ends. CDR3 length: 13 residues. CDR3 DNA: TGTGCCTGGAGGCCGACAGGAGTCTATGGCTACACCTTC. Translating gives CAWRPTGVYGYTF. Drawing the rest from reference TRBV30 and TRBJ1-2, the complete variable domain is SQTIHQWPATLVQPVGSPLSLECTVEGTSNPNLYWYRQAAGRGLQLLFYSVGIGQISSEVPQNLSASRPQDRQFILSSKKLLLSDSGFYLCAWRPTGVYGYTFGSGTRLTVV.

The V gene is TRBV19, the J gene TRBJ2-3; D may be TRBD2 (7 bases). The CDR3 runs to 14 residues. The germline gives CDR1 LNHDA, CDR2 SQIVND (reference sequence). With 9 bases removed from V and 2 bases from J, the gap between germline ends came to 15 bases. CDR3 sequence reads: CASSRGGDTDTQYF. DNA of the CDR3: TGTGCCAGCAGCCGAGGGGGGGACACAGATACGCAGTATTTT.

This chain connects TRBV19 to TRBJ2-7; 9 bases agree with TRBD1. The CDR3 spans 16 residues. Looked up from germline, CDR1 is LNHDA and CDR2 is SQIVND (reference sequence). J gave up 1 base and V 4 bases, and 8 bases lay outside the gene matches. Written as DNA, the CDR3 is TGTGCCAGTAGTACGAAGAGACAGGGGGGTTCCTACGAGCAGTACTTC. Amino acids: CASSTKRQGGSYEQYF. The complete variable domain, with remaining parts taken from reference TRBV19 and TRBJ2-7, reads DGGITQSPKYLFRKEGQNVTLSCEQNLNHDAMYWYRQDPGQGLRLIYYSQIVNDFQKGDIAEGYSVSREKKESFPLTVTSAQKNPTAFYLCASSTKRQGGSYEQYFGPGTRLTVT.

The rearrangement links TRBV30 to TRBJ1-3; D is unclear. V was shortened by 0 bases and J by 1 base, with 7 bases between the two germline ends. CDR1 GTSNPN and CDR2 SVGIG come from the germline V gene (reference sequence). The CDR3 runs to 14 residues. The CDR3 here is CAWSVGGSGNTIYF. The CDR3 DNA is TGTGCCTGGAGTGTAGGAGGGTCTGGAAACACCATATATTTT.

This CDR3 reads CASSLVGRRNTGELFF. The CDR3 DNA sequence: TGTGCCAGCAGCTTAGTCGGCAGGCGGAACACCGGGGAGCTGTTTTTT. The chain has TRBV7-8 and TRBJ2-2; D not resolved. The CDR3 runs 16 residues. Trimming took 1 base from V and 1 from J, leaving 10 bases between them. Germline CDR1 is SGHVS and CDR2 is FQNEAQ.